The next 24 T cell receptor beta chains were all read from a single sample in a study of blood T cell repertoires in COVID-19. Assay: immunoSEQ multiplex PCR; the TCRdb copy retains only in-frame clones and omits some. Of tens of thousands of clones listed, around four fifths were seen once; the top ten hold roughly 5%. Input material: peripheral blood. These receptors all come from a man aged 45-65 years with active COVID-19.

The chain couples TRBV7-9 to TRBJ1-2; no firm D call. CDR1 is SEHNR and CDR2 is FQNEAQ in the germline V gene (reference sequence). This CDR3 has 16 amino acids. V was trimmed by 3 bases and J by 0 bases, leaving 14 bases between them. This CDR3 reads CASSFPPGVSNYGYTF. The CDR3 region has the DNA TGTGCCAGCAGCTTTCCGCCCGGGGTCTCTAACTATGGCTACACCTTC.

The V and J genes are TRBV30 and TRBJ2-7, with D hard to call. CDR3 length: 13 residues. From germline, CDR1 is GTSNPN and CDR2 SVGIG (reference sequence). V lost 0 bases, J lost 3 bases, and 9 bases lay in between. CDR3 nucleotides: TGTGCCTGGAGTGTATCCAGGTACTACGAGCAGTACTTC. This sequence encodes CAWSVSRYYEQYF.

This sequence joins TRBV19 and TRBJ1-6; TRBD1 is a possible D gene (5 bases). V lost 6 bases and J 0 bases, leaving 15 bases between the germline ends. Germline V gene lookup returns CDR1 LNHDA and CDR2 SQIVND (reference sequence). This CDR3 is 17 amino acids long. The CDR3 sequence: CASRPSQGRSYNSPLHF. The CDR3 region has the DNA TGTGCCAGTAGGCCCTCCCAGGGCCGCTCCTATAATTCACCCCTCCACTTT.

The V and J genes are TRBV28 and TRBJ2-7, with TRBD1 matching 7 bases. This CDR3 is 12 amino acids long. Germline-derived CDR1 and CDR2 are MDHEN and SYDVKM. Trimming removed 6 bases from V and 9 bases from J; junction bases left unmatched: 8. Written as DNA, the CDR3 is TGTGCCAGCAGAACCACAGGGGAACGGCAGTACTTC. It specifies CASRTTGERQYF. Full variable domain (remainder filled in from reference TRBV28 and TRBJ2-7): DVKVTQSSRYLVKRTGEKVFLECVQDMDHENMFWYRQDPGLGLRLIYFSYDVKMKEKGDIPEGYSVSREKKERFSLILESASTNQTSMYLCASRTTGERQYFGPGTRLTVT.

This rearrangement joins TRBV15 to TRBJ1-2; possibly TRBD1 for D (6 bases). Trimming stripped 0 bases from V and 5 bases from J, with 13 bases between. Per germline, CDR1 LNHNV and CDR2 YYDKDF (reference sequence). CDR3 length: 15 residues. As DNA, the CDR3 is TGTGCCACCAGCAGAGATCAAAGGGGGGGATATGGCTACACCTTC. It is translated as CATSRDQRGGYGYTF.

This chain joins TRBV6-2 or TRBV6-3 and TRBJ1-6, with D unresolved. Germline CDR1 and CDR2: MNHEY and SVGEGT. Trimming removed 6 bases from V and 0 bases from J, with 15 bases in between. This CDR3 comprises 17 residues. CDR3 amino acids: CASSPRMRSSYNSPLHF. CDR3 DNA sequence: TGTGCCAGCAGCCCGCGCATGAGGAGCTCCTATAATTCACCCCTCCACTTT.

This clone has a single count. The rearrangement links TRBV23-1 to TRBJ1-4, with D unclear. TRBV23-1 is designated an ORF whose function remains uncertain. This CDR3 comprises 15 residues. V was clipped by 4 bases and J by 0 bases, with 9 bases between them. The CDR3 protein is CASSRQDATNEKLFF. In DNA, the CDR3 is TGCGCCAGCAGTCGGCAGGATGCAACTAATGAAAAACTGTTTTTT.

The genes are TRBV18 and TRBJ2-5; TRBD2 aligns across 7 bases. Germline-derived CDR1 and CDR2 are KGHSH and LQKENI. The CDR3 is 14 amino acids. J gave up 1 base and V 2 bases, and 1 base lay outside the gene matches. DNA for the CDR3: TGTGCCAGCTCACCAACTAGCGTCCAAGAGACCCAGTACTTC. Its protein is CASSPTSVQETQYF.

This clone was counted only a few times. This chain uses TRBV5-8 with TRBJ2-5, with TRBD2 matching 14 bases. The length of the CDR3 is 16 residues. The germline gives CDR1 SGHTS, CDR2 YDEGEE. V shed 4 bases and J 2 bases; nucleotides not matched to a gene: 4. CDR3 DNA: TGTGCCAGCAGCCCGGGACTAGCGGGGGATCAAGAGACCCAGTACTTC. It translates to CASSPGLAGDQETQYF.

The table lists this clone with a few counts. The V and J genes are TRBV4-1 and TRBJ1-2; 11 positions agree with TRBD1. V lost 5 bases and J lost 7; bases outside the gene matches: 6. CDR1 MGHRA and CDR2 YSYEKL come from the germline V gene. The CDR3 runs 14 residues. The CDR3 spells CASSNRDRGIGYTF. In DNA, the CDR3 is TGCGCCAGCAGCAACCGGGACAGGGGGATTGGCTACACCTTC.

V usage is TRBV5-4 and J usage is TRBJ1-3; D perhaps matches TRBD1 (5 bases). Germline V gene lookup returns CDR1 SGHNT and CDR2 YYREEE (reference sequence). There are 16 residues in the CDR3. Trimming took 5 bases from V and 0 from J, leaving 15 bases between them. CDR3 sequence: CASSIAGVHSGNTIYF. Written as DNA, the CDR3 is TGTGCCAGCAGTATCGCGGGGGTCCACTCTGGAAACACCATATATTTT.

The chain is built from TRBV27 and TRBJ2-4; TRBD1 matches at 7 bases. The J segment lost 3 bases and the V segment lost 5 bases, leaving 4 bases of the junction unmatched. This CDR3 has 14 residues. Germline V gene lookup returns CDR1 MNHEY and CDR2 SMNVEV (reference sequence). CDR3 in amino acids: CASSPWTGKNIQYF. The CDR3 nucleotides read TGTGCCAGCAGTCCATGGACAGGCAAAAACATTCAGTACTTC.

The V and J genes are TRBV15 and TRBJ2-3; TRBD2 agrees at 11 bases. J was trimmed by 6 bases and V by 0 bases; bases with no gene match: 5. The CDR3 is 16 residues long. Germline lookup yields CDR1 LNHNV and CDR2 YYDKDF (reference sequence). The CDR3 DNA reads TGTGCCACCAGCAGAGATAGCGGGGGGGCCTCCGATACGCAGTATTTT. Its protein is CATSRDSGGASDTQYF.

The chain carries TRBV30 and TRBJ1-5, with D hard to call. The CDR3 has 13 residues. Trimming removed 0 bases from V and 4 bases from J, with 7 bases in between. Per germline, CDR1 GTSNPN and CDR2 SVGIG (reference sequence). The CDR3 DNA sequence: TGTGCCTGGAGTGTCAGGCAGAATCAGCCCCAGCATTTT. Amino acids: CAWSVRQNQPQHF.

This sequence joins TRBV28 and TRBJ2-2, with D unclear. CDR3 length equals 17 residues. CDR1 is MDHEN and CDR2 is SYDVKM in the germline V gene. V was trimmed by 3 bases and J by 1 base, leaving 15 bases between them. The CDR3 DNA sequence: TGTGCCAGCAGTTTTGTCAGGTCCTACCAGAACACCGGGGAGCTGTTTTTT. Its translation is CASSFVRSYQNTGELFF. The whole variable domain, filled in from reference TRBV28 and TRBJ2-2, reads DVKVTQSSRYLVKRTGEKVFLECVQDMDHENMFWYRQDPGLGLRLIYFSYDVKMKEKGDIPEGYSVSREKKERFSLILESASTNQTSMYLCASSFVRSYQNTGELFFGEGSRLTVL.

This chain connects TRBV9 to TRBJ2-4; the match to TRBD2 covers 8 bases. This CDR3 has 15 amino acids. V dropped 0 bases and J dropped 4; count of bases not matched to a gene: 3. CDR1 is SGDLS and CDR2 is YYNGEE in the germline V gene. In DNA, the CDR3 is TGTGCCAGCAGCGTAGATGAGCGGGGGAAAAACATTCAGTACTTC. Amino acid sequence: CASSVDERGKNIQYF.

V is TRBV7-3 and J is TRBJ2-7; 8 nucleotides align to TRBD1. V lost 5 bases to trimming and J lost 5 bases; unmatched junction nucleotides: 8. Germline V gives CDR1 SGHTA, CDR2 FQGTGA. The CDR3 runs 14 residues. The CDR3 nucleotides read TGTGCCAGCAGCGGCGGACAGGGAATCCACGAGCAGTACTTC. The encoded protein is CASSGGQGIHEQYF.

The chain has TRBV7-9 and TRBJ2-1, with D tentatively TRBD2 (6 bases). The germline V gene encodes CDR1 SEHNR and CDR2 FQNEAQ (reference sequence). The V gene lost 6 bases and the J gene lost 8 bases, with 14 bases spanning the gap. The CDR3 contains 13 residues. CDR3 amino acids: CASRRDSRDEQFF. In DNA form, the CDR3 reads TGTGCCAGCAGGCGGGACTCGAGGGATGAGCAGTTCTTC. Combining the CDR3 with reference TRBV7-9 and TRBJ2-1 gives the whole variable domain DTGVSQNPRHKITKRGQNVTFRCDPISEHNRLYWYRQTLGQGPEFLTYFQNEAQLEKSRLLSDRFSAERPKGSFSTLEIQRTEQGDSAMYLCASRRDSRDEQFFGPGTRLTVL.

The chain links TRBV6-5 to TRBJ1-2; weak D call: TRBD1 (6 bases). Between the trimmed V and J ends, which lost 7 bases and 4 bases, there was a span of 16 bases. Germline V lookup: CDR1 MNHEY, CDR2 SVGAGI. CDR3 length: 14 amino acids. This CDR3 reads CASKNVDSFYGYTF. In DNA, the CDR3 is TGTGCCAGCAAAAACGTGGACAGCTTCTATGGCTACACCTTC.

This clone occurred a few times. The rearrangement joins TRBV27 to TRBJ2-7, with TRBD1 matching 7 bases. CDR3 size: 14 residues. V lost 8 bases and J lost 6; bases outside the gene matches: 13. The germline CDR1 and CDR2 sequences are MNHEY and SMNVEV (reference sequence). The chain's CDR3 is CASAQDRAKGEQYF. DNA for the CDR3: TGTGCCAGCGCACAAGACAGGGCGAAGGGCGAGCAGTACTTC.

CDR3: CASSLDSQGWFGYTF. The CDR3 DNA is TGTGCCAGCAGCTTAGATTCGCAGGGGTGGTTTGGCTACACCTTC. The chain is built from TRBV11-3 and TRBJ1-2; the D gene is possibly TRBD1 (6 bases). The CDR3 runs 15 residues. Germline V gene sequence: CDR1 SGHNT, CDR2 YENEEA. Trimming stripped 0 bases from V and 7 bases from J, with 15 bases between.

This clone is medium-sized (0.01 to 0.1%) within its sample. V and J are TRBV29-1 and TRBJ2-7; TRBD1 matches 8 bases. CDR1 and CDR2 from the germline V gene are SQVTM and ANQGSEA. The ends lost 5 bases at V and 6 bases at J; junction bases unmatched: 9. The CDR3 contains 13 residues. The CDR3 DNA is TGCAGCGTTAAGACAGGGGAAGTTGGCGAGCAGTACTTC. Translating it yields CSVKTGEVGEQYF.

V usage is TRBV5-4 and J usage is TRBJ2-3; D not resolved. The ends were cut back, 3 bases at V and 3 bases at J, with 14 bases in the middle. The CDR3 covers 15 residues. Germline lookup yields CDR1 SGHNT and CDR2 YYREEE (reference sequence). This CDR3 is CASSSQARATDTQYF. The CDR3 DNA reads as TGTGCCAGCAGCTCGCAGGCCCGCGCTACAGATACGCAGTATTTT. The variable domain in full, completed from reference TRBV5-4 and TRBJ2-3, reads ETGVTQSPTHLIKTRGQQVTLRCSSQSGHNTVSWYQQALGQGPQFIFQYYREEENGRGNFPPRFSGLQFPNYSSELNVNALELDDSALYLCASSSQARATDTQYFGPGTRLTVL.

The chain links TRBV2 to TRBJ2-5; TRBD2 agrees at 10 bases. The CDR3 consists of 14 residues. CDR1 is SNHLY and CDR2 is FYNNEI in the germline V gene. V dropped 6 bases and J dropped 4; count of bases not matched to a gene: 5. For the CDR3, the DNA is TGTGCCAGCAGCCGGACTAGCGGCCGAGAGACCCAGTACTTC. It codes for CASSRTSGRETQYF. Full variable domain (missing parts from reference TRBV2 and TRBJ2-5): EPEVTQTPSHQVTQMGQEVILRCVPISNHLYFYWYRQILGQKVEFLVSFYNNEISEKSEIFDDQFSVERPDGSNFTLKIRSTKLEDSAMYFCASSRTSGRETQYFGPGTRLLVL.